Here is one T cell receptor (beta chain) with its context. Its antigen is unknown. There are no base qualities to consult, and no much larger clone falls within one base. The sample belongs to a study of blood T cell repertoires in COVID-19 (TCRdb year 2020). For context, the study as a whole: Samples from collaborators originated in the United States, Italy and Spain and spanned both the acute and convalescent phases of COVID-19. The material from the prospective study consisted of cDNA or gDNA derived from T cells, B-cell-depleted T cells, or PBMCs. Subjects who had been exposed to COVID-19, were actively infected with it, or had recovered from it provided the deeply sampled blood TCRbeta repertoires that made up the dataset. The repertoires were made available in a free public database intended to serve as a resource for research on the immune response to SARS-CoV-2. Samples came from the ongoing ImmuneRACE study (first 160 participants) plus 1,254 subjects from 6 global collaborators. Sample metadata almost always included a de-identified subject ID, COVID-19 status, age in years and sex. Where HLA class I and class II types were available, the types were taken from metadata supplied by the sample provider, not from assay-based typing.

TCRbeta CDR3 regions were amplified from genomic DNA using the immunoSEQ Assay, a bias-controlled multiplex PCR. In the original analysis: The number of nucleated cells in each sample was estimated from the amplification of reference gene primers within the assay. Sequence reads were collapsed and filtered to measure the absolute abundance of every unique TCRbeta CDR3 rearrangement. For each sample, productive Simpson clonality was calculated by taking the square root of Simpson's diversity index across productive rearrangements. TCRdb provides this immuneACCESS table in a form limited to in-frame rearrangements. Some clones are lacking; in checked studies, under half of them reflect an unresolved V gene, and why the rest are absent is not known. The D gene and trimming were derived from the DNA, and the V and J assignments and clone size from that table. This sample holds over 20,000 clones; roughly 86% were observed only once. Jointly, the top ten make up approximately 30% of the sample.

Overall study outcomes, separate from this receptor: The amount of clinical and demographic metadata varied by source and participant and was provided uncurated.

V and J lose 0 bases and 7 bases, and a span of 9 bases separates them. The CDR3, cysteine through phenylalanine, is 13 amino acids long. Left in the record is the CDR3 DNA by itself, 39 bases read in frame from the first base. Taken from the germline V gene (reference sequence), the CDR1 and CDR2 loops are WNHNN and SYGVQD. The collaborating institutions used their own protocols to collect whole blood in K2EDTA tubes. Collaborator samples were shipped for TCRbeta analysis as frozen whole blood, isolated PBMCs, or DNA extracted from either sample type. This receptor was taken from a human donor with active COVID-19. The donor label of this sample is uncertain. Sequencing was performed on peripheral blood. The V and J genes are TRBV10-1 and TRBJ1-1; the D segment could be TRBD1, given 5 matching bases. The sequenced DNA is TGCGCCAGCAGTGAGTCGGGGCTGGGTGAAGCTTTCTTT. Its translation is CASSESGLGEAFF.